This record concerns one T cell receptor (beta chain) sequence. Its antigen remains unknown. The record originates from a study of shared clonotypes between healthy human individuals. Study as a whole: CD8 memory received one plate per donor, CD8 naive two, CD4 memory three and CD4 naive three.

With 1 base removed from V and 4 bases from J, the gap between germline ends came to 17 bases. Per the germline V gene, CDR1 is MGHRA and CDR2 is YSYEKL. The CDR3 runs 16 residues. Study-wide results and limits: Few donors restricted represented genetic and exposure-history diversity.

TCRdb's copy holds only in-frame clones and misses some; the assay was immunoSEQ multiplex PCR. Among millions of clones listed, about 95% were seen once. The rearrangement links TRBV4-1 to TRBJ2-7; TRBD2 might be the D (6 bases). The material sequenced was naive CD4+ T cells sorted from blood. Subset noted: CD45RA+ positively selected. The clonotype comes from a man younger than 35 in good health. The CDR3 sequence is CASSQGLASSWYEQYF. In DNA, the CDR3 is TGCGCCAGCAGCCAAGGGCTAGCGTCGTCCTGGTACGAGCAGTACTTC.